This is a list of T cell receptor beta chains from one sample in a study of regulatory T cells in long-lasting Graves disease. Via MiXCR, TCRdb re-called the multiplex PCR reads, giving one row per CDR3 protein. The sample contains about 290,000 distinct CDR3 sequences, approximately 20% of which appear only once. The starting material was peripheral blood mononuclear cells (PBMCs), obtained when the disease was refractory, from a patient treated with antithyroid drugs. These receptor sequences come from a female donor with Graves disease. Both conserved end residues are part of each CDR3. A D gene is named only where the DNA matches it firmly. Clone size, where shown, is once, few, many, or a class for clones that have expanded.

>TRBD1|few|TRBJ1-5|TRBV19
TGTGCCAGTACGGAGACAGGGTTGGGTCAGCCCCAGCATTTT
CASTETGLGQPQHF
>NA|many|TRBJ1-5|TRBV10-3
TGTGCCATCAGGGAGAATGGAGATAGCAATCAGCCCCAGCATTTT
CAIRENGDSNQPQHF
>TRBD2|NA|TRBJ2-7|TRBV27
TGTGCCAGCAGTTTATTAGGAGATACTAGCGGGAACGAGCAGTACTTC
CASSLLGDTSGNEQYF
>NA|many|TRBJ2-2|TRBV19
TGTGCCAGTACGTTGGGTTGGAACACCGGGGAGCTGTTTTTT
CASTLGWNTGELFF
>NA|NA|TRBJ2-4|TRBV20-1
TGCAGTGCTAGATTGCGGCAGGGAATAGCCAAAAACATTCAGTACTTC
CSARLRQGIAKNIQYF
>NA|once|TRBJ2-5|TRBV7-9
TGTGCCAGCAGCTTAGGACAGATTCTCCAAGAGACCCAGTACTTC
CASSLGQILQETQYF
>NA|many|TRBJ1-1|TRBV6-1
TGTGCCAGCACCTCGGGGGGGACTGAAGCTTTCTTT
CASTSGGTEAFF
>NA|NA|TRBJ1-3|TRBV6-2/TRBV6-3
TGTGCCAGCAGACCTGTAGGGGGTTATGGAAACACCATATATTTT
CASRPVGGYGNTIYF
>NA|NA|TRBJ1-1|TRBV7-9
TGTGCCAGCAGGTTTAGTTCAGGGGCCCCTGAAGCTTTCTTT
CASRFSSGAPEAFF
>TRBD1|NA|TRBJ2-7|TRBV20-1
TGCAGTGCTAGAGATCGGGGACAGACCAGGGAGCAGTACTTC
CSARDRGQTREQYF
>TRBD1|many|TRBJ1-1|TRBV20-1
TGCAGTGCTAGGAGGAAGGACAGGGATTTCGGAGGCACTGAAGCTTTCTTT
CSARRKDRDFGGTEAFF
>TRBD2|NA|TRBJ2-2|TRBV2
TGTGCCAGCAGGAGACTAGCGGGTACCGGGGAGCTGTTTTTT
CASRRLAGTGELFF
>NA|many|TRBJ1-1|TRBV7-9
TGTGCCACCTTCCCTCCCGGGGCTACGGACACTGAAGCTTTCTTT
CATFPPGATDTEAFF
>NA|few|TRBJ2-7|TRBV27
TGTGCCAGCAGTTTAGACGGGAACTCCTACGAGCAGTACTTC
CASSLDGNSYEQYF
>NA|NA|TRBJ2-7|TRBV12-3/TRBV12-4
TGTGCCAGCAGTTCTTATAGCTCCTACGAGCAGTACTTC
CASSSYSSYEQYF
>TRBD1|few|TRBJ1-4|TRBV5-1
TGCGCCAGCAGCTTGGCCGGGACAGGGGAAAAACTGTTTTTT
CASSLAGTGEKLFF
>TRBD1|many|TRBJ1-2|TRBV24-1
TGTGCCACCAGTGATCCGACAGGGCGGCTTGGCTACACCTTC
CATSDPTGRLGYTF
>NA|many|TRBJ2-7|TRBV28
TGTGCCAGCAGTTCAATCACCGTCGGGGGATTCGCCTACGAGCAGTACTTC
CASSSITVGGFAYEQYF
>NA|few|TRBJ1-3|TRBV3-1
TGTGCCAGCAGCCATCGGGGAACTGGAAACACCATATATTTT
CASSHRGTGNTIYF
>TRBD2|few|TRBJ2-2|TRBV6-9
TGTGCCAGCAGTTTTAGCGGGAGACGGGACACCGGGGAGCTGTTTTTT
CASSFSGRRDTGELFF
>NA|NA|TRBJ2-7|TRBV4-3
TGCGCCAGCAGCCCCAGAGTGCCCCCGCAGGGAGGCGAGCAGTACTTC
CASSPRVPPQGGEQYF
>TRBD2|many|TRBJ2-2|TRBV28
TGTGCCAGCAGTTACCTAGCGGGAGTGCGGGACACCGGGGAGCTGTTTTTT
CASSYLAGVRDTGELFF
>NA|few|TRBJ1-2|TRBV30
TGTGCCTGGAGCCCGGGCTCCTCCTATGGCTACACCTTC
CAWSPGSSYGYTF
>NA|NA|TRBJ1-1|TRBV7-2
TGTGCCGGCAGCTTGGTAACCTGGCAAAGATGGAGTGAAGCTTTCTTT
CAGSLVTWQRWSEAFF
>TRBD2|NA|TRBJ2-2|TRBV6-1
TGTGCCAGCACCGGACTAGCGGGAGGGCCGGTGGAGCTGTTTTTT
CASTGLAGGPVELFF
>NA|few|TRBJ2-2|TRBV3-1
TGTGCCAGCAGCCAATATCATCCAGGGACCTCCGGGGAGCTGTTTTTT
CASSQYHPGTSGELFF
>NA|many|TRBJ2-4|TRBV12-3/TRBV12-4
TGTGCCAGCAGTTTGCGGCGGGATCTAGCCAAAAACATTCAGTACTTC
CASSLRRDLAKNIQYF
>TRBD1|many|TRBJ1-4|TRBV28
TGTGCCAGCAGTTCCGAGGACAGGGGAAAACTGTTTTTT
CASSSEDRGKLFF
>NA|few|TRBJ1-5|TRBV2
TGTGCCAGCAGTGACGCAGGGGCTAGCAATCAGCCCCAGCATTTT
CASSDAGASNQPQHF
>TRBD1|NA|TRBJ2-1|TRBV27
TGTGCCAGCAGTTTACTCGGGACAGGGGGCACAGGGGAGCAGTTCTTC
CASSLLGTGGTGEQFF
>TRBD1|NA|TRBJ1-1|TRBV29-1
TGCAGCGCGACCGGGACAGGGCAGAACTGGGCTGAAACTTTCTTT
CSATGTGQNWAETFF
>NA|many|TRBJ1-2|TRBV2
TGTGCCAGCAGTGAGATGGGGAAGGATTATGGCTACACCTTC
CASSEMGKDYGYTF
>NA|many|TRBJ1-2|TRBV6-1
TGTGCCAGCACCACTCTTTCCGGGACAACGAGGGGCTACACCTTC
CASTTLSGTTRGYTF
>NA|many|TRBJ1-5|TRBV27
TGTGCCAGCAGCCGGTGGAGTGGACAGCCCCAGCATTTT
CASSRWSGQPQHF
>NA|few|TRBJ1-3|TRBV7-9
TGTGCCAGCAGCTTATTCGGGGGCGGAGACGGAAACACCATATATTTT
CASSLFGGGDGNTIYF
>NA|NA|TRBJ2-7|TRBV6-2/TRBV6-3
TGTGCCAGCAGTGTGGTGGCCACGGGCTACGAGCAGTACTTC
CASSVVATGYEQYF
>NA|NA|TRBJ2-2|TRBV11-2
TGTGCCAGCAGCCCTGGACAGCTTAACACCGGGGAGCTGTTTTTT
CASSPGQLNTGELFF
>TRBD2|NA|TRBJ2-2|TRBV7-3
TGTGCCAGCAGCTTAACCAGCGGGAGGGCCGCTAGCGGGGAGCTGTTTTTT
CASSLTSGRAASGELFF
>NA|NA|TRBJ2-1|TRBV4-2
TGTGCCAGCAGCATGGGGCCAGCAGAGGGGGATGAGCAGTTCTTC
CASSMGPAEGDEQFF
>NA|NA|TRBJ1-6|TRBV6-1
TGTGCCAGCAGCCCCGGCACGACCCATAATTCACCCCTCCACTTT
CASSPGTTHNSPLHF
>NA|NA|TRBJ1-6|TRBV25-1
TGTGCCAGCAGTGAAGGCGGGTGGTATTCACCCCTCCACTTT
CASSEGGWYSPLHF
>NA|many|TRBJ1-2|TRBV28
TGTGCCAGCAGTTACGGGACCCTTTATGGCTACACCTTC
CASSYGTLYGYTF
>NA|NA|TRBJ1-4|TRBV4-3
TGCGCCAGCAGCCAAGATGGGCGGTACACTAATGAAAAACTGTTTTTT
CASSQDGRYTNEKLFF
>TRBD1|many|TRBJ2-7|TRBV7-2
TGTGCCAGCAGCTTAGCGGGACAGACCTACGAGCAGTACTTC
CASSLAGQTYEQYF
>TRBD1|NA|TRBJ1-5|TRBV30
TGTGCCTGGAGTGCAGGGGGAGGCAATCAGCCCCAGCATTTT
CAWSAGGGNQPQHF
>NA|many|TRBJ1-4|TRBV29-1
TGCAGCGTTGAGGCAGGCTTCGGAGAAAAACTGTTTTTT
CSVEAGFGEKLFF
>NA|once|TRBJ1-2|TRBV7-9
TGTGCCAGCACCCCGGCGGGGGGTATTGGCTACACCTTC
CASTPAGGIGYTF
>TRBD1|NA|TRBJ1-6|TRBV28
TGTGCCAGCAAAAAACAGGGGGCTATCTATAATTCACCCCTCCACTTT
CASKKQGAIYNSPLHF
>NA|few|TRBJ2-5|TRBV6-2/TRBV6-3
TGTGCCAGCAGTTACCGACCTAGCGCAGAGACCCAGTACTTC
CASSYRPSAETQYF
>NA|NA|TRBJ1-5|TRBV5-5
TGTGCCAGCAGCTTGAACGGGTCCAATCAGCCCCAGCATTTT
CASSLNGSNQPQHF
>TRBD1|few|TRBJ2-5|TRBV3-1
TGTGCCAGCAGCTCTGGACAGGGGGCGAGGGAGACCCAGTACTTC
CASSSGQGARETQYF
>NA|many|TRBJ1-2|TRBV28
TGTGCCAGCAGTTCGCCAGGGGCCCATGGCTACACCTTC
CASSSPGAHGYTF
>NA|NA|TRBJ1-5|TRBV20-1
TGCAGTGCTATTGGGGCTAAATTCCAGCCCCAGCATTTT
CSAIGAKFQPQHF